The 7 T cell receptor beta chains below come from one sample, sequenced in a study of cytomegalovirus exposure and HLA in healthy donors (TCRdb year 2017). Libraries came from the immunoSEQ multiplex PCR assay. For the multiplex PCR, a mixture combining 60 forward primers for TCR Vbeta segments and 13 reverse primers for TCR Jbeta segments was used. TCRdb holds this immuneACCESS table with in-frame rearrangements only. Some clones are missing; in checked studies, unresolved V genes explain under half, and the rest has no known cause. For this sample there are some 160,000 clones; 65% to 85% appear just once. 7% of the sample rests with the top ten. The sequenced sample consisted of PBMCs. The receptors were sampled from a woman in her thirties or forties in good health and CMV-seropositive.

The J gene is TRBJ1-1, the V gene TRBV11-2; 8 bases are a match to TRBD1. CDR1 is SGHAT, CDR2 FQNNGV, per germline. V was clipped by 0 bases and J by 7 bases; unmatched bases: 4. CDR3 length: 14 residues. The CDR3 bases are TGTGCCAGCAGCTTAGAAGGGACAGGCAATGAAGCTTTCTTT. Protein product: CASSLEGTGNEAFF.

The rearrangement links TRBV28 to TRBJ1-2; 7 bases line up with TRBD1. The V and J ends lost 5 bases and 4 bases, in that order; junction bases with no gene match: 13. CDR1 is MDHEN, CDR2 SYDVKM, per germline. The CDR3 length is 16 residues. The CDR3 loop is CASSTAHRGPSYGYTF. For the CDR3, the DNA is TGTGCCAGCAGTACGGCACACAGGGGTCCTTCCTATGGCTACACCTTC.

This clone was seen a few times. The chain uses TRBV14 and TRBJ1-5; TRBD1 might be the D (5 bases). The CDR3 extends over 14 amino acids. Germline CDR1 is SGHDN and CDR2 is FVKESK. V dropped 5 bases and J dropped 0 bases, with 8 bases sitting between them. As DNA, the CDR3 is TGTGCCAGCAGCTCGGGACTTAGCAATCAGCCCCAGCATTTT. Amino acid sequence: CASSSGLSNQPQHF. The whole variable domain, remainder taken from reference TRBV14 and TRBJ1-5, is EAGVTQFPSHSVIEKGQTVTLRCDPISGHDNLYWYRRVMGKEIKFLLHFVKESKQDESGMPNNRFLAERTGGTYSTLKVQPAELEDSGVYFCASSSGLSNQPQHFGDGTRLSIL.

The rearrangement uses TRBV14 and TRBJ2-2; 9 nucleotides agree with TRBD2. Trimming removed 3 bases from V and 1 base from J; junction bases left unmatched: 9. The germline gives CDR1 SGHDN, CDR2 FVKESK. There are 18 residues in the CDR3. The DNA of the CDR3 is TGTGCCAGCAGCCACTACGGGACTAGCCCCTTGAACACCGGGGAGCTGTTTTTT. Translating gives CASSHYGTSPLNTGELFF. Drawing the rest from reference TRBV14 and TRBJ2-2, the complete variable domain is EAGVTQFPSHSVIEKGQTVTLRCDPISGHDNLYWYRRVMGKEIKFLLHFVKESKQDESGMPNNRFLAERTGGTYSTLKVQPAELEDSGVYFCASSHYGTSPLNTGELFFGEGSRLTVL.

This clone turned up a few times. J is TRBJ1-1 and V is TRBV7-8; a possible D gene is TRBD1 (6 bases). The length of the CDR3 is 13 residues. Trimming took off 2 bases at V and 8 bases at J, with 12 bases between the two ends. Germline V CDR1 and CDR2: SGHVS, FQNEAQ. The CDR3 reads CASSLIETGEAFF. The CDR3 DNA is TGTGCCAGCAGCTTAATCGAGACAGGCGAAGCTTTCTTT.

The rearrangement joins TRBV2 to TRBJ1-2; TRBD1 aligns across 10 bases. This CDR3 region has 15 residues. The V gene end was trimmed by 0 bases and the J gene end by 7 bases; junction bases not matched to a gene: 5. CDR1 and CDR2 (germline): SNHLY, FYNNEI. The CDR3 is CASSEARGQGVGYTF. The CDR3, as DNA: TGTGCCAGCAGTGAAGCCCGAGGACAGGGGGTTGGCTACACCTTC.

This clone was recorded once. The chain recombines TRBV29-1 with TRBJ2-3; 7 bases align to TRBD2. Germline assignment: CDR1 SQVTM and CDR2 ANQGSEA. CDR3 length: 14 residues. The V gene end was trimmed by 4 bases and the J gene end by 2 bases; junction bases not matched to a gene: 6. The CDR3 sequence is CSVGVGGNTDTQYF. In nucleotides, the CDR3 is TGCAGCGTTGGGGTCGGGGGGAACACAGATACGCAGTATTTT.